The source of this T cell receptor (beta chain) is a study of T cells in women clearing cervical HPV infection. Study in general: HLA type could not be excluded as a confounder. Findings and caveats of the study: Controls had more TRBV6-7 (0.16%) than cases (roughly 0.11%).

Germline assignment: CDR1 ENHRY and CDR2 SYGVKD. Between the trimmed V and J ends, which lost 10 bases and 5 bases, there was a span of 15 bases. The CDR3 loop spans 13 amino acids. The repertoire was sequenced with immunoSEQ multiplex PCR; TCRdb's copy has only in-frame clones and lacks some. This table lists about 36,000 clones. Each participant carried one incident cervical HPV16 infection only. About this clone itself: Antigen: not known. The sequence runs out 3 residues before the end of the CDR3; the remainder is reconstructed from the germline J gene.

The sequence was collected from a woman between 18 and 75 years old with a cervical HPV16 infection that either progressed to CIN3+ or cleared (not recorded which). The chain joins TRBV10-3 to TRBJ2-1; D might be TRBD2 (5 bases). The sequenced sample consisted of blood buffy coat. CDR3 DNA, as far as it was read: TGTGCCACCCAAATCGAGGGCGACAATGAG. Its protein is CATQIEGDNE. The CDR3 reads in full as CATQIEGDNEQFF.